Each of the 11 T cell receptor beta chains below was sequenced from the same sample in a study of cytomegalovirus exposure and HLA in healthy donors. This table comes from immunoSEQ multiplex PCR, and its TCRdb copy is limited to in-frame clones, with some not included. The sample yields some 78,000 clones, about 96% seen once. Sequenced sample: PBMCs. The receptor set was obtained from a young man in good health and CMV-seropositive.

The J gene is TRBJ2-1, the V gene TRBV5-6; D is perhaps TRBD2 (6 bases). V was shortened by 4 bases and J by 0 bases, with 11 bases between the two germline ends. The CDR3 runs 15 residues. The germline CDR1 and CDR2 sequences are SGHDT and YYEEEE. CDR3 region: CASSAGLASYNEQFF. For the CDR3, the DNA is TGTGCCAGCAGCGCGGGGCTCGCCTCCTACAATGAGCAGTTCTTC.

The chain carries TRBV18 and TRBJ1-2; 7 bases align to TRBD1. CDR3 length equals 14 residues. Germline trimming cut 5 bases from V and 5 bases from J; bases unmatched to any gene: 8. CDR1 is KGHSH and CDR2 is LQKENI in the germline V gene. The CDR3, as DNA: TGTGCCAGCTCAGGCGACCCAGGGGGGTATGGCTACACCTTC. This encodes CASSGDPGGYGYTF.

The CDR3 reads CASPPSGSFYGYTF. As DNA, the CDR3 is TGTGCCAGTCCCCCCTCCGGGAGCTTCTATGGCTACACCTTC. V gene TRBV2 combines with J gene TRBJ1-2; D is uncertain. The CDR3 contains 14 residues. Between the trimmed V and J ends, which lost 9 bases and 4 bases, there was a span of 18 bases. Germline-derived CDR1 and CDR2 are SNHLY and FYNNEI. The whole variable domain, filled in from reference TRBV2 and TRBJ1-2, reads EPEVTQTPSHQVTQMGQEVILRCVPISNHLYFYWYRQILGQKVEFLVSFYNNEISEKSEIFDDQFSVERPDGSNFTLKIRSTKLEDSAMYFCASPPSGSFYGYTFGSGTRLTVV.

V and J are TRBV5-6 and TRBJ2-3, with 7 bases aligning to TRBD2. Germline lookup yields CDR1 SGHDT and CDR2 YYEEEE. V lost 1 base, J lost 6 bases, and 5 bases stayed unmatched. The CDR3 runs to 14 residues. The CDR3 spells CASSLMGGQDTQYF. The CDR3 bases are TGTGCCAGCAGCTTGATGGGAGGGCAGGATACGCAGTATTTT.

In its sample, this clone was seen once. The rearrangement uses TRBV6-4 and TRBJ2-1, with 9 bases aligning to TRBD2. CDR3 length: 16 amino acids. V gave up 4 bases and J gave up 2 bases; unmatched junction bases: 6. Germline values: CDR1 MRHNA, CDR2 SNTAGT. DNA for the CDR3: TGTGCCAGCAGTGCCTTCCTAGCGGGACCCTACAATGAGCAGTTCTTC. Translation: CASSAFLAGPYNEQFF.

This clone was seen once. V gene TRBV19 combines with J gene TRBJ2-1; TRBD2 matches 12 bases. Per the germline V gene, CDR1 is LNHDA and CDR2 is SQIVND (reference sequence). This CDR3 has 15 amino acids. The ends lost 3 bases at V and 5 bases at J; junction bases unmatched: 2. The CDR3 region has the DNA TGTGCCAGTAGTATCGGACTAGCGGGAAACAATGAGCAGTTCTTC. It specifies CASSIGLAGNNEQFF. The whole variable domain, filled in from reference TRBV19 and TRBJ2-1, reads DGGITQSPKYLFRKEGQNVTLSCEQNLNHDAMYWYRQDPGQGLRLIYYSQIVNDFQKGDIAEGYSVSREKKESFPLTVTSAQKNPTAFYLCASSIGLAGNNEQFFGPGTRLTVL.

The rearrangement uses TRBV7-2 and TRBJ2-7; 7 bases are shared with TRBD1. Germline V CDR1 and CDR2: SGHTA, FQGNSA. The CDR3 is 13 amino acids. Trimming at V came to 5 bases and at J to 2 bases, leaving 3 bases not matched to a gene. The CDR3: CASSRTGTYEQYF. The DNA of the CDR3 is TGTGCCAGCAGCCGGACAGGAACCTACGAGCAGTACTTC.

This clone is a singleton in its sample. The chain joins TRBV7-9 to TRBJ2-2, with D hard to call. This CDR3 spans 14 amino acids. Germline CDR1 reads SEHNR; CDR2 reads FQNEAQ (reference sequence). Trimming took off 6 bases at V and 5 bases at J, with 13 bases between the two ends. CDR3 residues: CASRLPDGTGELFF. The CDR3, as DNA: TGTGCCAGCAGGTTACCCGACGGGACCGGGGAGCTGTTTTTT.

The chain combines TRBV5-4 with TRBJ2-1; 10 nucleotides align to TRBD2. The CDR3 is 17 residues long. Germline V lookup: CDR1 SGHNT, CDR2 YYREEE (reference sequence). V trimming: 5 bases; J trimming: 6 bases; junction bases outside the gene matches: 14. CDR3 sequence: CASSSSGRGQAGNEQFF. CDR3 DNA sequence: TGTGCCAGCAGTTCAAGCGGGAGGGGACAAGCGGGCAATGAGCAGTTCTTC.

This chain connects TRBV2 to TRBJ2-7; 11 nucleotides align to TRBD2. CDR3 length equals 17 residues. After removal of 5 bases from V and 6 bases from J, the junction contained 15 bases not matched to a gene. The V gene's germline CDR1 is SNHLY and CDR2 FYNNEI. CDR3 nucleotide sequence: TGTGCCAGCAGTACCCGGACTAGCGGGCTTCCTCGGGGCGAGCAGTACTTC. Translating it yields CASSTRTSGLPRGEQYF.

This chain links TRBV7-8 with TRBJ2-5; D is perhaps TRBD2 (6 bases). Germline V gives CDR1 SGHVS, CDR2 FQNEAQ. Deletions cut 4 bases from V and 2 bases from J, with 17 bases between. This CDR3 is built from 16 residues. The CDR3 spells CASSYWDWSTQETQYF. CDR3 sequence (DNA): TGTGCCAGCAGCTATTGGGACTGGTCGACTCAAGAGACCCAGTACTTC.